Sequencing of this TCR beta chain was carried out in a study of PD-L1 blockade in urothelial cancer. Study summary: Men with urothelial cancer arising in the bladder made up twenty-five of 29 patients. Tumor samples showed a median count of about 1,300 T cells.

Some clones are missing from TCRdb's copy, which holds only in-frame ones; the method was immunoSEQ multiplex PCR. The sample gives hundreds of clones, approximately 30% of which show up once; 8.8% is in the top ten. This clone occurred a few times. Germline V lookup: CDR1 MNHGY, CDR2 SAAAGT. CDR3 length equals 14 residues. V was shortened by 2 bases and J by 8 bases, with 12 bases between the two germline ends. This TCR came from a man in his sixties with urothelial cancer. The chain uses TRBV6-8 and TRBJ1-4; the D gene is possibly TRBD1 (5 bases). The starting material was tumor tissue, obtained before atezolizumab (anti-PD-L1) treatment. The CDR3 region is CASSYGGGREKLFF. The DNA for the CDR3 is TGTGCCAGCAGTTACGGGGGGGGAAGGGAAAAACTGTTTTTT.